A selection of T cell receptor beta chains follows, all from one sample in a study of cytomegalovirus exposure and HLA in healthy donors. The repertoire was sequenced with immunoSEQ multiplex PCR; TCRdb's copy has only in-frame clones and lacks some. This table has about 140,000 clones, approximately 79% appearing once. The specimen was PBMCs. The receptor source for this set is a man aged 40-49 years in good health and CMV-seropositive. The CDR3 runs from the conserved cysteine through the conserved F or W. Each record gives: D gene, J gene, V gene, CDR3 protein. The D gene is left open where the match is weak.

D: TRBD2
J: TRBJ2-1
V: TRBV5-1
CDR3: CASSLEGTSGYNEQFF

D: NA
J: TRBJ1-4
V: TRBV6-1
CDR3: CASTRTRATNEKLFF

D: TRBD1
J: TRBJ1-2
V: TRBV6-1
CDR3: CASRTGDNYGYTF

D: NA
J: TRBJ1-1
V: TRBV28
CDR3: CASSSPGQNTEAFF

D: NA
J: TRBJ2-3
V: TRBV7-8
CDR3: CASSLRRDTQYF

D: TRBD2
J: TRBJ2-5
V: TRBV10-3
CDR3: CAISGSTGGPKEETQYF

D: TRBD1
J: TRBJ1-5
V: TRBV19
CDR3: CATLDRGGNQPQHF

D: NA
J: TRBJ2-2
V: TRBV5-1
CDR3: CASSSDSRGLHGELFF

D: TRBD2
J: TRBJ2-7
V: TRBV28
CDR3: CASSGRLAGVYEQYF

D: NA
J: TRBJ2-5
V: TRBV28
CDR3: CASRFQGGTQYF

D: NA
J: TRBJ1-1
V: TRBV9
CDR3: CASSVEVEFNTEAFF

D: NA
J: TRBJ2-5
V: TRBV18
CDR3: CASSPLGALQETQYF

D: TRBD1
J: TRBJ1-2
V: TRBV5-1
CDR3: CASSPGQGGGYTF

D: NA
J: TRBJ2-3
V: TRBV18
CDR3: CASSQGARRDTQYF

D: NA
J: NA
V: TRBV6-1
CDR3: CASSGRTVGEQYF

D: NA
J: TRBJ2-2
V: TRBV28
CDR3: CASSFGTFNTGELFF

D: TRBD1
J: TRBJ2-7
V: TRBV28
CDR3: CASSPPGTGAGEQYF

D: NA
J: TRBJ1-5
V: TRBV7-8
CDR3: CASSLARLGDQPQHF

D: NA
J: TRBJ1-1
V: TRBV5-1
CDR3: CASSLGGGDLNTEAFF

D: TRBD1
J: TRBJ1-5
V: TRBV28
CDR3: CASSLNPGQGNQPQHF

D: NA
J: TRBJ1-5
V: TRBV19
CDR3: CASSIAETGQPQHF

D: TRBD1
J: TRBJ2-7
V: TRBV5-1
CDR3: CASSGDSSYEQYF

D: NA
J: TRBJ1-4
V: TRBV25-1
CDR3: CASSEWGGAREKLFF

D: TRBD1
J: TRBJ2-1
V: TRBV12-5
CDR3: CASGLNRGPSYNEQFF

D: TRBD1
J: TRBJ1-1
V: TRBV6-6
CDR3: CASSYPRQGASAEAFF

D: TRBD1
J: TRBJ2-5
V: TRBV5-1
CDR3: CASSRTGVPEETQYF

D: TRBD1
J: TRBJ1-2
V: TRBV2
CDR3: CATETGGFGYTF

D: TRBD1
J: TRBJ2-2
V: TRBV5-1
CDR3: CASSLNRQGYTGELFF

D: NA
J: TRBJ2-2
V: TRBV6-6
CDR3: CASIRSGNTGELFF

D: TRBD1
J: TRBJ2-5
V: TRBV6-1
CDR3: CASSRDRGRETQYF

D: NA
J: TRBJ1-6
V: TRBV5-4
CDR3: CASSWEDLGPNSPLHF

D: NA
J: TRBJ2-5
V: TRBV11-2
CDR3: CASSLRLGRGRVVQETQYF

D: TRBD1
J: TRBJ1-3
V: TRBV5-6
CDR3: CASSSPGQRKSSGNTIYF

D: TRBD2
J: TRBJ2-1
V: TRBV6-5
CDR3: CASSYHLAGAYNEQFF

D: TRBD2
J: TRBJ2-3
V: TRBV6-1
CDR3: CASSEAGAGRADTQYF

D: NA
J: TRBJ2-5
V: TRBV7-6
CDR3: CASSLRVGQETQYF

D: TRBD2
J: TRBJ2-7
V: TRBV13
CDR3: CASSQGSREGIPYEQYF

D: TRBD1
J: TRBJ2-3
V: TRBV5-4
CDR3: CASSLRQGKDTQYF